One sample yielded the 24 T cell receptor beta chains listed below, sequenced in a study of T cells in Graves' hyperthyroidism and ophthalmopathy. RNA transcripts served as the template for amplifying TCR beta CDR3 regions. HTBI primers drove first-round RT-PCR of the TCR CDR3. Using its own MiXCR run on the multiplex PCR reads, TCRdb lists one record per CDR3 protein. The sample comprises 300,000 to 450,000 distinct CDR3 sequences, around 16% of which are singletons, and about 27% rests with the top ten. Sequenced: blood. The receptors stem from a woman aged 18-29 years with Graves' hyperthyroidism that later progressed to Graves' ophthalmopathy.

The chain joins TRBV20-1 to TRBJ2-1; TRBD2 aligns across 8 bases. CDR3 length equals 14 residues. CDR1 DFQATT and CDR2 SNEGSKA come from the germline V gene (reference sequence). With 3 bases clipped from V and 3 bases from J, the junction kept 4 bases outside the gene matches. The DNA for the CDR3 is TGCAGTGCTAGTTCGACTAGCGTCTACAATGAGCAGTTCTTC. It specifies CSASSTSVYNEQFF.

This clonotype has at least ten counts. This sequence joins TRBV20-1 and TRBJ2-3; D unresolved. Germline values: CDR1 DFQATT, CDR2 SNEGSKA (reference sequence). CDR3 size: 14 residues. V lost 3 bases and J lost 2, with 12 bases in between. The CDR3 sequence is CSASRTRVTDTQYF. The CDR3 DNA is TGCAGTGCTAGTCGTACCCGGGTCACAGATACGCAGTATTTT.

This clonotype was seen at least ten times. This chain joins TRBV20-1 and TRBJ2-5; TRBD2 matches at 8 bases. Germline V lookup: CDR1 DFQATT, CDR2 SNEGSKA (reference sequence). V shed 3 bases and J 5 bases; nucleotides not matched to a gene: 5. This CDR3 is built from 13 residues. The CDR3 DNA reads as TGCAGTGCTAGCGGGAGGGCCGGTGAGACCCAGTACTTC. Translating gives CSASGRAGETQYF.

This clonotype was counted at least ten times. V usage is TRBV24-1 and J usage is TRBJ2-1; 12 positions match TRBD2. J lost 9 bases, V lost 3 bases, and 5 bases had no gene match. The CDR3 is 15 amino acids. CDR1 KGHDR and CDR2 SFDVKD come from the germline V gene. The CDR3 coding sequence is TGTGCCACCAGTGATCTAGCGGGAGGGCCCATTGAGCAGTTCTTC. Its translation is CATSDLAGGPIEQFF.

In this sample, this clonotype turned up many times. V usage is TRBV7-2 and J usage is TRBJ2-7; TRBD2 agrees at 10 bases. The CDR3 contains 15 residues. The junction had 5 bases not matched to a gene; V was cut back by 3 bases and J by 3 bases. The germline V gene has CDR1 SGHTA and CDR2 FQGNSA. In DNA, the CDR3 is TGTGCCAGCAGCTTGCAGCGGGAGGGCCGCTACGAGCAGTACTTC. It yields the protein CASSLQREGRYEQYF.

Only a few counts were recorded for this clonotype. V gene TRBV19 combines with J gene TRBJ2-1; TRBD2 agrees at 12 bases. V shed 4 bases, J shed 1 base, and the junction held 11 bases outside the gene matches. The CDR3 consists of 19 residues. Germline V gives CDR1 LNHDA, CDR2 SQIVND (reference sequence). The DNA of the CDR3 is TGTGCCAGTAGTAAAACTCGACTAGCGGGAGAAGGGTCCTACAATGAGCAGTTCTTC. This encodes CASSKTRLAGEGSYNEQFF. The full variable domain, completed using reference TRBV19 and TRBJ2-1, is DGGITQSPKYLFRKEGQNVTLSCEQNLNHDAMYWYRQDPGQGLRLIYYSQIVNDFQKGDIAEGYSVSREKKESFPLTVTSAQKNPTAFYLCASSKTRLAGEGSYNEQFFGPGTRLTVL.

This clonotype was counted at least ten times. This sequence joins TRBV5-1 and TRBJ2-2, with D possibly matching TRBD1 (7 bases). Trimming pared 3 bases from V and 7 bases from J, leaving 19 bases between. Germline V gene sequence: CDR1 SGHRS, CDR2 YFSETQ. The CDR3 runs 16 residues. CDR3 nucleotides: TGCGCCAGCAGCTCACCAGGGGGGCGGCTAATCGGGGAGCTGTTTTTT. Translation gives CASSSPGGRLIGELFF.

This clonotype was seen a few times. A read error may explain this, as a much larger clone is one base away. The V and J genes are TRBV11-2 and TRBJ2-2, with a weak D call TRBD2 (6 bases). This CDR3 is built from 15 residues. With 5 bases removed from V and 5 bases from J, the gap between germline ends came to 15 bases. Germline CDR1 is SGHAT and CDR2 is FQNNGV. The CDR3 is CASSTGPAGTGELFF. CDR3 coding DNA: TGTGCCAGCAGCACTGGACCAGCGGGTACCGGGGAGCTGTTTTTT. Together with reference TRBV11-2 and TRBJ2-2, the CDR3 gives the full variable domain: EAGVAQSPRYKIIEKRQSVAFWCNPISGHATLYWYQQILGQGPKLLIQFQNNGVVDDSQLPKDRFSAERLKGVDSTLKIQPAKLEDSAVYLCASSTGPAGTGELFFGEGSRLTVL.

About this clonotype itself: Being one base from a much bigger clone, this may be a read error. This sequence joins TRBV7-8 and TRBJ1-4, with D hard to call. In germline, CDR1 is SGHVS, CDR2 FQNEAQ. The CDR3 runs to 14 residues. The CDR3 protein is CASSFSIYGEKLSF. The CDR3, as DNA: TGTGCCAGCAGCTTTTCTATCTACGGTGAAAAACTGTCTTTT.

This chain connects TRBV4-1 to TRBJ2-5, with 11 bases matching TRBD1. V lost 4 bases to trimming and J lost 4 bases; unmatched junction nucleotides: 5. Germline V CDR1 and CDR2: MGHRA, YSYEKL. CDR3 length: 15 amino acids. The CDR3 nucleotides read TGCGCCAGCAGCCCGGGACAGGGGGAGGGAGAGACCCAGTACTTC. Its translation: CASSPGQGEGETQYF.

The chain joins TRBV7-6 to TRBJ2-7; D could derive from TRBD1 or TRBD2 (8 bases each). V was pared by 6 bases and J by 2 bases, with 17 bases between. CDR1 SGHVS and CDR2 FNYEAQ come from the germline V gene. The CDR3 spans 15 residues. CDR3 amino acids: CASSRGGQEPYEQYF. Here the CDR3 DNA reads TGTGCCAGCAGTCGGGGGGGACAGGAGCCCTACGAGCAGTACTTC.

This chain joins TRBV6-1 and TRBJ2-4, with D possibly being TRBD2 (6 bases). This CDR3 has 15 residues. The germline V gene has CDR1 MNHNS and CDR2 SASEGT. Trimming took 5 bases from V and 1 from J, leaving 12 bases between them. The CDR3 DNA is TGTGCCAGCAGTCCGGAGGGGCGGGCCAAAAACATTCAGTACTTC. Its protein is CASSPEGRAKNIQYF.

In its sample, this clonotype was seen a few times. The chain couples TRBV6-2 or TRBV6-3 to TRBJ2-7; D gene uncertain. The V gene lost 4 bases and the J gene lost 0 bases, with 19 bases spanning the gap. Looked up from germline, CDR1 is MNHEY and CDR2 is SVGEGT. The CDR3 length is 17 residues. CDR3 sequence reads: CASSWVTFSDLSYEQYF. The CDR3, as DNA: TGTGCCAGCAGTTGGGTGACATTCAGTGACCTCTCCTACGAGCAGTACTTC.

This clonotype was detected many times. CDR3 nucleotides: TGTGCCAGCAGTTGGACCACCCCAGTACCCCCCTACGAGCAGTACTTC. Amino acid sequence: CASSWTTPVPPYEQYF. The chain is built from TRBV28 and TRBJ2-7; D remains ambiguous. The CDR3 is made up of 16 amino acids. Germline V gives CDR1 MDHEN, CDR2 SYDVKM. Trimming removed 4 bases from V and 2 bases from J, with 18 bases in between.

This clonotype was found a few times. J is TRBJ2-1 and V is TRBV5-1, with 13 bases fitting TRBD2. Germline-derived CDR1 and CDR2 are SGHRS and YFSETQ. The CDR3 length is 17 residues. J was trimmed by 4 bases and V by 4 bases; bases with no gene match: 8. CDR3 DNA: TGCGCCAGCAGCATAAGACCGGGACTAGCGGGATACAATGAGCAGTTCTTC. It translates to CASSIRPGLAGYNEQFF.

In its sample, this clonotype was seen a few times. One end of the junction is discordant with germline, which a read error may explain. The chain joins TRBV7-9 to TRBJ2-1; D not certain. Germline CDR1 SEHNR, CDR2 FQNEAQ (reference sequence). This CDR3 region has 12 residues. CDR3 sequence: CASSVAGNEQFF. CDR3 nucleotide sequence: TGTGCCAGCAGCGTAGCTGGGAATGAGCAGTTCTTC.

The chain carries TRBV6-1 and TRBJ2-2; no reliable D call. CDR1 is MNHNS, CDR2 SASEGT, per germline. The CDR3 loop spans 13 amino acids. V was cut by 7 bases and J by 6 bases, with 12 bases left in between. The CDR3 is CASTPMGSGELFF. The CDR3 coding sequence is TGTGCCAGCACCCCGATGGGGTCCGGGGAGCTGTTTTTT.

This clonotype has a count of ten or more. V is TRBV3-1 and J is TRBJ2-7; D not resolved. V lost 4 bases, J lost 3 bases, and 10 bases lay in between. Germline CDR1 reads LGHDT; CDR2 reads YNNKEL (reference sequence). There are 13 residues in the CDR3. DNA of the CDR3: TGTGCCAGCAGCCTCCTACTGGGCTACGAGCAGTACTTC. Translated, it gives CASSLLLGYEQYF.

The gene calls are TRBV4-2 and TRBJ2-7; 7 bases agree with TRBD2. CDR3 length equals 14 residues. Germline V CDR1 and CDR2: LGHNA, YNFKEQ. After removal of 4 bases from V and 5 bases from J, the junction contained 8 bases not matched to a gene. The CDR3 reads CASSREGAKNEQYF. CDR3 in DNA: TGTGCCAGCAGCCGGGAGGGAGCTAAAAACGAGCAGTACTTC.

This clonotype was detected ten times or more. A read error may produce the germline difference seen at one junction end. The chain carries TRBV28 and TRBJ2-7; the D gene could be TRBD1 or TRBD2 (5 bases each). Germline lookup yields CDR1 MDHEN and CDR2 SYDVKM. The CDR3 has 13 residues. CDR3 in amino acids: CTSSTVRGHEQYF. CDR3 DNA sequence: TGTACCAGCAGTACCGTCCGGGGCCACGAGCAGTACTTC.

A remark on this clonotype: A much larger clone lies one base from this, so it may be a read error. Because the CDR3's place on the DNA is in doubt, the DNA is left out and the CDR3 is given as listed by TCRdb. The chain has TRBV30 and TRBJ2-7; TRBD1 reflects the table's D call only, with no check against the DNA. The germline V gene encodes CDR1 GTSNPN and CDR2 SVGIG (reference sequence). Including both end residues, the CDR3 is 15 amino acids long. The CDR3 loop is CAWSVGPGTTYERYF.

In its sample, this clonotype was seen many times. The V call is TRBV7-9, the J call TRBJ1-2, with 11 bases identical to TRBD1. The germline gives CDR1 SEHNR, CDR2 FQNEAQ (reference sequence). There are 16 residues in the CDR3. V shed 5 bases and J 0 bases; nucleotides not matched to a gene: 5. DNA of the CDR3: TGTGCCAGCAGCCCTAGGACAGGGGGCGCTAACTATGGCTACACCTTC. It yields the protein CASSPRTGGANYGYTF.

This clonotype has at least ten counts. The chain combines TRBV2 with TRBJ1-2; tentative D call: TRBD1 (6 bases). Trimming removed 1 base from V and 4 bases from J, with 13 bases in between. Germline assignment: CDR1 SNHLY and CDR2 FYNNEI. The CDR3 sequence is 15 residues long. CDR3 residues: CASSEGEGQTYGYTF. The CDR3 coding sequence is TGTGCCAGCAGTGAAGGGGAAGGACAGACCTATGGCTACACCTTC.

This clonotype was recorded many times. The V and J genes are TRBV24-1 and TRBJ1-1, with unresolved D. V dropped 9 bases and J dropped 8 bases, with 18 bases sitting between them. The CDR3 runs to 13 residues. In germline, CDR1 is KGHDR, CDR2 SFDVKD. CDR3 sequence reads: CATSNPLTEEAFF. The CDR3 DNA is TGTGCCACCTCTAATCCCTTGACGGAGGAAGCTTTCTTT.